This T cell receptor (beta chain) was recorded in a study of post-analysis software for immune sequencing data. Broader study findings: Roughly five TRBV segments appeared more often in patients than in controls, and TRBV5-6, TRBV5-1 and TRBV20-1 were among these.

TCR beta cDNA libraries had unique molecular identifiers. Using its own MiXCR run on the PCR reads, TCRdb lists one record per CDR3 protein. This sample has around 400,000 distinct CDR3 sequences; around a third occur once, and the top ten carry over 10%. The CDR3 totals 12 residues. Trimming stripped 5 bases from V and 5 bases from J, with 12 bases between. Germline lookup yields CDR1 DFQATT and CDR2 SNEGSKA (reference sequence). Of note for this clonotype: The antigen remains undetermined.

The sequence was obtained from a girl between 10 and 17 years old with multiple sclerosis. The sequencing sample was made of blood. This chain joins TRBV20-1 and TRBJ2-5, with D possibly TRBD1 on 5 matching bases. The CDR3 reads CSAQKGRETQYF. For the CDR3, the DNA is TGCAGTGCTCAGAAGGGGCGGGAGACCCAGTACTTC.